These T cell receptor beta chains were read from a single sample in a study of blood T cells in healthy people across ages. TCRdb itself ran the 5' RACE reads through MiXCR, one entry per CDR3 protein. The sample yields approximately 780,000 distinct CDR3 sequences, roughly 25% seen once. These data were also filed under a second study, of T cells of mothers and their children.

The sample taken for sequencing was blood. The receptors stem from a boy aged 10-17 years in good health. Both conserved end residues are part of each CDR3. The D gene is left open where the match is weak. The size of a clone is reported for some rows only, either as once, few or many, or as a class for expanded clones.

V gene	clone size	D gene	J gene	CDR3 protein	CDR3 DNA
TRBV7-9	.	TRBD2	TRBJ2-5	CASSLRFSGGFWETQYF	TGTGCCAGCAGCTTACGGTTTAGCGGGGGCTTCTGGGAGACCCAGTACTTC
TRBV30	.	.	TRBJ2-1	CAWSDTYNEQLF	TGTGCCTGGTCGGACACTTACAATGAGCAGCTCTTC
TRBV28	.	TRBD1	TRBJ2-4	CASEPRGTRDRGRNQYF	TGTGCCAGCGAGCCTCGAGGGACCCGGGACAGGGGGCGGAATCAGTACTTC
TRBV5-1	few	.	TRBJ1-5	CASSLVPGSNQPQHF	TGCGCCAGCAGCTTGGTTCCGGGGAGCAATCAGCCCCAGCATTTT
TRBV19	few	.	TRBJ2-5	CASGGRAHWDQYF	TGTGCCAGTGGAGGTAGGGCCCATTGGGACCAGTACTTC
TRBV7-9	.	.	TRBJ2-5	CASSSPLRGGLKETQYF	TGTGCCAGCAGCTCCCCACTAAGGGGGGGGCTGAAAGAGACCCAGTACTTC
TRBV6-5	.	TRBD2	TRBJ2-1	CASTAAGNSYNEQFF	TGTGCCAGCACCGCAGCGGGGAACTCCTACAATGAGCAGTTCTTC
TRBV28	few	TRBD1	TRBJ1-2	CASSTGGRGNYGYTF	TGTGCCAGCAGCACAGGGGGCCGCGGGAACTATGGCTACACCTTC
TRBV7-9	.	TRBD1	TRBJ2-5	CASILDRGQETQYF	TGTGCCAGCATCCTCGACAGGGGGCAAGAGACCCAGTACTTC
TRBV2	many	.	TRBJ1-5	CASSGSISNQPQHF	TGTGCCAGCAGTGGGAGCATAAGCAATCAGCCCCAGCATTTT
TRBV6-6	few	.	TRBJ2-7	CASSYSEGPGPLEQYF	TGTGCCAGCAGTTATTCAGAAGGGCCAGGACCACTCGAGCAGTACTTC
TRBV7-9	few	.	TRBJ2-3	CASRKTSTDTQYF	TGTGCCAGTCGGAAGACTAGCACAGATACGCAGTATTTT
TRBV20-1	.	TRBD1	TRBJ1-2	CSARLTGNYTF	TGCAGTGCTAGACTGACAGGGAACTACACCTTC
TRBV12-3/TRBV12-4	.	TRBD1	TRBJ2-3	CASSGQGWTTDTQCF	TGTGCCAGCAGTGGACAGGGATGGACCACAGATACGCAGTGTTTT
TRBV12-3/TRBV12-4	few	.	TRBJ2-7	CASSLGSKYEQYF	TGTGCCAGCAGCCTAGGATCTAAATACGAGCAGTACTTC
TRBV10-3	few	.	TRBJ2-7	CAISDQGYYEQYF	TGTGCCATCAGTGACCAGGGGTACTACGAGCAGTACTTC
TRBV28	few	.	TRBJ1-4	CASSLLGDPNEKLFF	TGTGCCAGCAGTTTGTTGGGGGACCCTAATGAAAAACTGTTTTTT
TRBV27	.	TRBD1	TRBJ2-7	CASSQRTGGIYEQYF	TGTGCCAGCAGTCAGAGGACAGGGGGGATCTACGAGCAGTACTTC
TRBV3-1	.	.	TRBJ2-3	CASSPPSGYTDTQYF	TGTGCCAGCAGCCCCCCCAGCGGCTACACAGATACGCAGTATTTT
TRBV7-2	.	.	TRBJ2-3	CASSNIAWTQYF	TGTGCCAGCAGCAATATAGCTTGGACGCAGTATTTT
TRBV12-3/TRBV12-4	few	.	TRBJ1-3	CASSRPGSWTGNTIYF	TGTGCCAGCAGTCGTCCGGGATCTTGGACAGGAAACACCATATATTTT
TRBV9	.	.	TRBJ2-7	CASSVRGLRDVSEQYF	TGTGCCAGCAGCGTACGGGGCCTGAGGGACGTTAGCGAGCAGTACTTC
TRBV27	few	.	TRBJ1-4	CASTPMGLSNEKLFF	TGTGCCAGTACTCCCATGGGGTTATCGAATGAAAAACTGTTTTTT
TRBV15	few	TRBD1	TRBJ2-4	CATSNNRQGDAKNIQYF	TGTGCCACCAGCAACAACCGACAGGGGGATGCCAAAAACATTCAGTACTTC
TRBV7-2	.	.	TRBJ2-7	CASSLDYLAEQYF	TGTGCCAGCAGCTTAGACTACTTGGCCGAGCAGTACTTC
TRBV6-5	.	.	TRBJ1-1	CASSYQGRWNMNTEAFF	TGTGCCAGCAGTTACCAGGGGCGGTGGAACATGAACACTGAAGCTTTCTTT
TRBV6-5	few	TRBD1	TRBJ1-4	CASSYSTGQGEKLFF	TGTGCCAGCAGTTACTCTACGGGACAGGGGGAAAAACTGTTTTTT
TRBV7-9	many	.	TRBJ2-1	CASSPPLTGPLGNEQFF	TGTGCCAGCAGCCCCCCTTTGACGGGTCCCCTGGGGAATGAGCAGTTCTTC
TRBV5-1	.	.	TRBJ1-1	CASSLIAGEINTEAFF	TGCGCCAGCAGCTTGATTGCAGGGGAAATAAACACTGAAGCTTTCTTT
TRBV5-1	.	.	TRBJ1-1	CASSLFVDRGEAFF	TGCGCCAGCAGCTTGTTTGTCGACCGGGGGGAAGCTTTCTTT
TRBV6-2/TRBV6-3	.	.	TRBJ1-5	CASSRSGKGGQPQHF	TGTGCCAGCAGTCGATCCGGGAAAGGCGGTCAGCCCCAGCATTTT
TRBV7-3	.	.	TRBJ1-2	CASSPNGTGIAGYTF	TGTGCCAGCAGCCCCAACGGAACAGGGATCGCGGGCTACACCTTC
TRBV4-1	few	TRBD1	TRBJ2-2	CASSRGQGLEGGELFF	TGCGCCAGCAGCCGGGGACAGGGACTTGAGGGCGGGGAGCTGTTTTTT
TRBV29-1	many	.	TRBJ1-1	CSVGGRSTEAFF	TGCAGCGTTGGGGGGAGAAGCACTGAAGCTTTCTTT
TRBV4-2	.	.	TRBJ2-5	CASSQTTTETQYF	TGTGCCAGCAGCCAAACAACTACAGAGACCCAGTACTTC
TRBV18	many	TRBD1	TRBJ2-5	CASSPGTGEQETQYF	TGCGCCAGCAGCCCCGGGACAGGGGAGCAAGAGACCCAGTACTTC
TRBV3-1	.	TRBD1	TRBJ2-7	CASSQEVPTGGFYEQYF	TGTGCCAGCAGCCAAGAAGTCCCGACAGGGGGTTTCTACGAGCAGTACTTC
TRBV12-3/TRBV12-4	few	.	TRBJ2-1	CASSLEQGFNEQFF	TGTGCCAGCAGTTTAGAACAGGGCTTCAATGAGCAGTTCTTC
TRBV9	.	TRBD1	TRBJ2-5	CASARWDSQETQYF	TGTGCCAGCGCTAGGTGGGACAGCCAAGAGACCCAGTACTTC
TRBV5-1	.	.	TRBJ2-7	CASSRERGSYEQYF	TGCGCCAGCAGCCGAGAGAGGGGTTCCTACGAGCAGTACTTC
TRBV11-2	.	TRBD1	TRBJ1-1	CASTPLGQGTNTEAFF	TGTGCCAGCACCCCCCTGGGACAGGGTACGAACACTGAAGCTTTCTTT
TRBV5-1	few	.	TRBJ2-1	CASSLRQEQFF	TGCGCCAGCAGCTTGCGGCAAGAGCAGTTCTTC
TRBV2	few	.	TRBJ2-5	CASSLGYRVAETQYF	TGTGCCAGCAGTCTGGGATACAGGGTGGCGGAGACCCAGTACTTC
TRBV25-1	few	.	TRBJ2-1	CATLTLRGLHDEQFF	TGTGCCACCCTTACGCTCCGGGGCCTACACGATGAGCAGTTCTTC
TRBV28	.	.	TRBJ2-6	CASSLIGRDSGANVLTF	TGTGCCAGCAGTTTAATCGGCCGTGACTCTGGGGCCAACGTCCTGACTTTC
TRBV28	.	.	TRBJ1-2	CASSLIRALPSNYGYTF	TGTGCCAGCAGTTTAATTAGGGCCCTACCCAGTAACTATGGCTACACCTTC
TRBV6-6	.	.	TRBJ2-4	CASSYSDGKNIQYF	TGTGCCAGCAGTTACTCGGACGGCAAAAACATTCAGTACTTC
TRBV2	.	.	TRBJ1-2	CASSRPGDYGYTF	TGTGCCAGCAGTCGCCCCGGGGACTATGGCTACACCTTC
TRBV20-1	few	.	TRBJ1-1	CSARGPQGNTEAFF	TGCAGTGCTAGAGGCCCACAGGGGAACACTGAAGCTTTCTTT
TRBV6-1	few	TRBD1	TRBJ2-1	CASRNRGRIYNEQFF	TGTGCCAGCAGAAACAGGGGGCGAATCTACAATGAGCAGTTCTTC
TRBV6-5	.	.	TRBJ2-1	CASSYGGARNEQFF	TGTGCCAGCAGCTATGGGGGGGCCAGGAATGAGCAGTTCTTC
TRBV14	.	.	TRBJ2-3	CASSLGFRGDTQYF	TGTGCCAGCAGCTTGGGATTCCGCGGGGATACGCAGTATTTT
TRBV6-4	.	TRBD2	TRBJ2-5	CASSLTSGGMETQYF	TGTGCCAGCAGCCTTACTAGCGGGGGGATGGAGACCCAGTACTTC